This record concerns one T cell receptor beta chain sequence. Its antigen is not identified. The protocol was immunoSEQ multiplex PCR, while the TCRdb copy is restricted to in-frame clones and leaves out a portion. The profile shows 150,000 or so clones, approximately 89% of them singletons. The record originates from a study of T cell responses to AZD1222 COVID-19 vaccine. The study, taken as a whole, reports: Dominant at 160-218 and 743-854, vaccine-associated CD4 TCRs also spanned spike. Regions left unmutated in variants are reportedly the target of nearly half of spike-specific TCRs. Among those given AZD1222, only five to seven were seropositive at baseline. Elevations in Spike-specific TCR breadth and depth followed administration of two AZD1222 doses.

The CDR3 has 16 amino acids. CDR1 is SGHDT, CDR2 YYEEEE, per germline. The ends were cut back, 0 bases at V and 2 bases at J, with 13 bases in the middle. This sequence originates from an adult in good health. The chain has TRBV5-6 and TRBJ2-3; unclear D gene. Here the sequenced sample was peripheral blood, taken on day 0 of MenACWY control vaccination. The CDR3 region has the DNA TGTGCCAGCAGCTTGGCCGGTGGCAGATACACAGATACGCAGTATTTT. Translation gives CASSLAGGRYTDTQYF.